The entry below describes one T cell receptor (beta chain). The antigen it binds to is not known. Per-nucleotide qualities are absent, and no much larger clonotype sits a single base away. From the cysteine up to the phenylalanine, the CDR3 has a length of 16 residues. Only CDR3 DNA remains: 48 bases, in frame from the first base. The germline V gene supplies CDR1 LGHNA and CDR2 YNFKEQ. V lost 0 bases and J lost 0 bases; the stretch between them is 12 bases long. Genomic DNA was extracted from sorted cells for sequencing of the TCRbeta CDR3 region. The immunoSEQ Assay was used for sequencing of TCRbeta CDR3 regions. TCRdb took over this immuneACCESS table, retaining in-frame rearrangements with V and J assigned. Such tables are incomplete; in checked studies, under half of the missing clones stem from an unresolved V gene, and the remainder is unexplained. In all, the sample holds roughly 81,000 clones, and around 90% of those were seen once. Roughly 0.44% of the sample goes to the ten largest clones.

The trial excluded patients who had a history of autoimmune disease or were on systemic immunosuppression. In every dose cohort, peripheral blood was drawn for TCR sequencing at baseline, cycle 4 day 1, and cycle 7 day 1. The samples were taken from a phase I, first-in-human, multicenter, open-label dose-escalation trial of ivuxolimab. Adults with locally advanced or metastatic melanoma, renal cell carcinoma, hepatocellular carcinoma or head and neck squamous cell carcinoma were enrolled in the trial. Before TCR sequencing, CD4+ T cells and CD8+ T cells were sorted from peripheral blood as separate populations. The data were obtained in a study of OX40 agonist ivuxolimab in advanced cancers. Study-level background: The costimulatory receptor OX40 (CD134) was targeted by ivuxolimab, a fully human IgG2 agonistic monoclonal antibody. The purpose of peripheral TCRbeta sequencing was to test whether ivuxolimab changed TCR sequence diversity and led to clonal T-cell expansion. Of the approximately 50 dose-escalation patients, hepatocellular carcinoma was present in about 20, melanoma in roughly 15, renal cell carcinoma in 9 and head and neck cancer in 9. Three dose-escalation patients achieved partial responses, one with hepatocellular carcinoma and two with cutaneous melanoma. The dose-escalation cohort was about 83% male with a mean age of about 60 years, ranging from roughly 20 to 80. Prior anti-PD-1, anti-PD-L1 or anti-CTLA-4 therapy was permitted, and checkpoint inhibitors had been received by roughly two fifths of dose-escalation patients. The paper covers the monotherapy dose-escalation part of the phase I ivuxolimab trial, which included N of about 50 patients. Intravenous ivuxolimab was administered to patients every 2 weeks at six dose levels: 0.01, 0.1, 0.3, 1.5, 3 and 10 mg/kg.

Paper-wide results and their limitations: Which antigens the clonally expanded peripheral T cells were specific for was not determined. In the 0.1-3.0 mg/kg groups, partial responders had among the lowest normalized peripheral clonal expansion, particularly in CD8+ T cells. After ivuxolimab, more expanded clones were found on average in CD8+ T cells than in CD4+ T cells. Clonal expansion of both CD4+ and CD8+ blood T cells was observed from baseline to week 6 at doses 0.1 to 3.0 mg/kg. Low levels of normalized T-cell clonal expansion were also seen in some patients who did not respond.

The sequencing here drew on CD4+ or CD8+ T cells sorted from blood, taken in a trial of the OX40 agonist ivuxolimab. This receptor was identified in an adult with an advanced solid tumor such as melanoma, head and neck, liver or kidney cancer. Recombination connected TRBV4-2 to TRBJ2-7, with the D gene call left open. The CDR3 region reads CASSQDHNPSSYEQYF. The bases read TGTGCCAGCAGCCAAGATCATAATCCCAGCTCCTACGAGCAGTACTTC.